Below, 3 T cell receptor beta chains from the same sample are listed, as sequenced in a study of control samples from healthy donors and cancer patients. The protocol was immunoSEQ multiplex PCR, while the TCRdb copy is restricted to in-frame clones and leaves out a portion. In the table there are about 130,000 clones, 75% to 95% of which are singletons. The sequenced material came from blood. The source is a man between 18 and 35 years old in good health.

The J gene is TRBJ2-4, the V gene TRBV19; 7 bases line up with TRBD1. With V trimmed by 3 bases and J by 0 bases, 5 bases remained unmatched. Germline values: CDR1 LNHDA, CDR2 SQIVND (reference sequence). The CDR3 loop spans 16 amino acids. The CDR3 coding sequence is TGTGCCAGTAGTATTGGGAGACAGGGAGCCAAAAACATTCAGTACTTC. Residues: CASSIGRQGAKNIQYF.

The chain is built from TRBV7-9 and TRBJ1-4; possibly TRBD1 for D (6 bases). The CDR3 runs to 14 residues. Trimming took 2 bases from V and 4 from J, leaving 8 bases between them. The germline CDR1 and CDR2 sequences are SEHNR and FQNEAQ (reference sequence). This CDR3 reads CASSLYRDNEKLFF. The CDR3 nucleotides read TGTGCCAGCAGCTTATACAGGGATAATGAAAAACTGTTTTTT.

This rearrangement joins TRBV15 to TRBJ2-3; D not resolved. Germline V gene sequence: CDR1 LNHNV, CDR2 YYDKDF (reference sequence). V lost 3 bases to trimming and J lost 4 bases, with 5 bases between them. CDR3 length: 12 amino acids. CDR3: CATSSAPDTQYF. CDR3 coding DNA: TGTGCCACCAGCAGTGCCCCAGATACGCAGTATTTT.